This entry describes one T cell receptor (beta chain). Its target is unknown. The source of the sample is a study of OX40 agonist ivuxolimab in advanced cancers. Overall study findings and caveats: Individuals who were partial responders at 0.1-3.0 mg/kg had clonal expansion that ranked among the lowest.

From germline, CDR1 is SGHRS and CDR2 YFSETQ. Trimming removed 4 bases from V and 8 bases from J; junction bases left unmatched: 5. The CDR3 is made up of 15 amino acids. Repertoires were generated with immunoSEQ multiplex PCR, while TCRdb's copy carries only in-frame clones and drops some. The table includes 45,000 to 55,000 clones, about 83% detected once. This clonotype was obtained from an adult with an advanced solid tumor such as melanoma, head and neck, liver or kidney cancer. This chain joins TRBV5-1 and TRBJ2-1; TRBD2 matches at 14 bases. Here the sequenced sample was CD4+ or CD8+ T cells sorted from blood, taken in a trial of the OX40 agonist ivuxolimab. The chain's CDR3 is CASSAGLAGEDEQFF. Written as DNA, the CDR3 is TGCGCCAGCAGCGCGGGACTAGCGGGAGAGGATGAGCAGTTCTTC.